Below, 25 T cell receptor beta chains from the same sample are listed, as sequenced in a study of cytotoxic CD8 clonotypes in ibrutinib-treated CLL (dated by TCRdb to about 2021). The time point label, as the study defines it: eleven to twelve months on ibrutinib. Libraries came from the immunoSEQ multiplex PCR assay. The immuneACCESS repertoire file appears here via TCRdb, limited to in-frame rearrangements. These files lack a portion of the clones; in checked studies, under half of the deficit traces to unresolved V genes, and the cause of the others is not known. Within this sample are 130,000 or so clones, with approximately 77% of them counted one time only. Of the sample, 28% is held by the ten largest clones. The source material was PBMCs, sampled after 12 months of ibrutinib treatment. Receptors were obtained from a human donor with chronic lymphocytic leukemia.

The chain uses TRBV28 and TRBJ2-4, with TRBD2 matching 8 bases. Per germline, CDR1 MDHEN and CDR2 SYDVKM. There are 15 residues in the CDR3. Losses at the gene ends were 3 bases for V and 9 bases for J; bases not matched to a gene: 10. The CDR3 DNA follows: TGTGCCAGCAGTTTGCTTCCGGGGGGGGCGGGCATTCAGTACTTC. Translating gives CASSLLPGGAGIQYF. Full variable domain (outside the CDR3, taken from reference TRBV28 and TRBJ2-4): DVKVTQSSRYLVKRTGEKVFLECVQDMDHENMFWYRQDPGLGLRLIYFSYDVKMKEKGDIPEGYSVSREKKERFSLILESASTNQTSMYLCASSLLPGGAGIQYFGAGTRLSVL.

The chain uses TRBV7-3 and TRBJ2-1; 11 nucleotides match TRBD2. Trimming took 5 bases from V and 7 from J; bases not matched to a gene: 7. Germline V CDR1 and CDR2: SGHTA, FQGTGA. The CDR3 spans 15 residues. As DNA, the CDR3 is TGTGCCAGCAGCGTACTAGCGGGAGCTAGGAATGAGCAGTTCTTC. It codes for CASSVLAGARNEQFF.

The chain couples TRBV18 to TRBJ2-7, with D hard to call. The V end lost 4 bases, the J end lost 2 bases, and 6 bases lay between the germline ends. Germline lookup yields CDR1 KGHSH and CDR2 LQKENI. The length of the CDR3 is 12 residues. The DNA for the CDR3 is TGTGCCAGCTCACTAGAGGCCTACGAGCAGTACTTC. It is translated as CASSLEAYEQYF.

The chain couples TRBV5-6 to TRBJ2-1, with 12 bases lining up with TRBD2. Trimming at V came to 0 bases and at J to 6 bases, leaving 7 bases not matched to a gene. Germline CDR1 is SGHDT and CDR2 is YYEEEE. The CDR3 contains 17 residues. CDR3 loop: CASSLARLAGVVNEQFF. In DNA, the CDR3 is TGTGCCAGCAGCTTGGCCCGACTAGCGGGAGTTGTCAATGAGCAGTTCTTC.

V and J are TRBV5-4 and TRBJ2-3; D perhaps matches TRBD2 (5 bases). Trimming took off 0 bases at V and 4 bases at J, with 15 bases between the two ends. CDR1 is SGHNT, CDR2 YYREEE, per germline (reference sequence). The CDR3 loop spans 16 amino acids. In nucleotides, the CDR3 is TGTGCCAGCAGCTTGGAATCCAGGTTCGGGGCAGATACGCAGTATTTT. It encodes CASSLESRFGADTQYF.

The V gene is TRBV6-1, the J gene TRBJ1-2, with no clear D. The CDR3 length is 14 residues. The V gene's germline CDR1 is MNHNS and CDR2 SASEGT. The V end was cut by 7 bases, the J end by 1 base, with 13 bases between. The CDR3 nucleotides read TGTGCCAGCACCGAGGGAGCTTTTAACTATGGCTACACCTTC. This sequence encodes CASTEGAFNYGYTF.

This chain joins TRBV2 and TRBJ2-3, with TRBD2 matching over 7 bases. CDR3 size: 13 residues. CDR1 and CDR2 (germline): SNHLY, FYNNEI. The V segment lost 10 bases and the J segment 2 bases; nucleotides outside the gene matches: 6. The CDR3 spells CATQGLNTDTQYF. The CDR3 bases are TGTGCCACGCAGGGACTAAACACAGATACGCAGTATTTT. The variable domain in full, with the rest retrieved from reference TRBV2 and TRBJ2-3, is EPEVTQTPSHQVTQMGQEVILRCVPISNHLYFYWYRQILGQKVEFLVSFYNNEISEKSEIFDDQFSVERPDGSNFTLKIRSTKLEDSAMYFCATQGLNTDTQYFGPGTRLTVL.

DNA of the CDR3: TGTGCCACCAGCACTAGTTTAGCGGGAGGACTCGGCACCCAGTACTTC. Translating gives CATSTSLAGGLGTQYF. V usage is TRBV15 and J usage is TRBJ2-5, with TRBD2 identical over 10 bases. Germline V gene sequence: CDR1 LNHNV, CDR2 YYDKDF (reference sequence). This CDR3 region has 16 residues. The ends lost 4 bases at V and 8 bases at J; junction bases unmatched: 13.

As DNA, the CDR3 is TGTGCCAGCAGTCTCTCCGGGACAGGGAGTGAGCAGTACTTC. Residues: CASSLSGTGSEQYF. This chain links TRBV27 with TRBJ2-7, with 9 bases matching TRBD1. The CDR3 runs 14 residues. CDR1 and CDR2 (germline): MNHEY, SMNVEV (reference sequence). The V segment lost 5 bases and the J segment 7 bases; nucleotides outside the gene matches: 9.

V usage is TRBV5-1 and J usage is TRBJ2-3; D may correspond to TRBD1 or TRBD2 (5 bases each). Trimming pared 4 bases from V and 2 bases from J, leaving 14 bases between. CDR1 SGHRS and CDR2 YFSETQ come from the germline V gene. The CDR3 is made up of 15 amino acids. CDR3 region: CASSLGVGNTDTQYF. The CDR3, as DNA: TGCGCCAGCAGCCTGGGGGTGGGAAACACAGATACGCAGTATTTT.

This rearrangement joins TRBV18 to TRBJ1-1; 11 nucleotides match TRBD1. The CDR3 extends over 15 amino acids. Germline-derived CDR1 and CDR2 are KGHSH and LQKENI. V lost 5 bases and J lost 4; bases outside the gene matches: 6. The CDR3 protein is CASSKLDRGPTEAFF. In DNA, the CDR3 is TGTGCCAGCTCAAAGTTGGACAGGGGGCCCACTGAAGCTTTCTTT.

DNA for the CDR3: TGTGCCAGCAGTGAATATGGGGGGCTTGATGAAAAACTGTTTTTT. Encoded protein: CASSEYGGLDEKLFF. The chain combines TRBV25-1 with TRBJ1-4; TRBD1 might be the D (6 bases). V lost 0 bases, J lost 6 bases, and 11 bases lay in between. The CDR3 length is 15 residues. The germline V gene has CDR1 MGHDK and CDR2 SYGVNS.

The chain joins TRBV6-5 to TRBJ1-2; D gene uncertain. The V and J ends lost 5 bases and 2 bases respectively, with 12 bases between them. Per germline, CDR1 MNHEY and CDR2 SVGAGI. The length of the CDR3 is 14 residues. CDR3 residues: CASSKPTENYGYTF. CDR3 nucleotide sequence: TGTGCCAGCAGTAAGCCGACGGAGAACTATGGCTACACCTTC.

The V and J genes are TRBV19 and TRBJ2-7; 7 bases align to TRBD1. The CDR3 is 13 amino acids. Germline values: CDR1 LNHDA, CDR2 SQIVND (reference sequence). J was trimmed by 5 bases and V by 7 bases; bases with no gene match: 8. The CDR3 protein is CASTGQELDEQYF. The CDR3 DNA reads as TGTGCCAGTACCGGACAGGAGCTAGACGAGCAGTACTTC.

The J gene is TRBJ1-5, the V gene TRBV28; 9 nucleotides align to TRBD1. J was trimmed by 0 bases and V by 4 bases; bases with no gene match: 13. The germline V gene has CDR1 MDHEN and CDR2 SYDVKM. The CDR3 extends over 19 amino acids. The CDR3 sequence: CASSSPKWTGEYSNQPQHF. The CDR3, as DNA: TGTGCCAGCAGTTCCCCCAAATGGACAGGGGAATATAGCAATCAGCCCCAGCATTTT.

In DNA, the CDR3 is TGTGCCAGCAGCTTAAGTCTACTAGCGGGAACCTACGAGCAGTACTTC. This sequence encodes CASSLSLLAGTYEQYF. The chain links TRBV11-1 to TRBJ2-7, with TRBD2 matching over 10 bases. The V gene's germline CDR1 is SGHAT and CDR2 FQDESV (reference sequence). There are 16 residues in the CDR3. V dropped 2 bases and J dropped 2; count of bases not matched to a gene: 6. Complete variable domain (other parts from reference TRBV11-1 and TRBJ2-7): EAEVAQSPRYKITEKSQAVAFWCDPISGHATLYWYRQILGQGPELLVQFQDESVVDDSQLPKDRFSAERLKGVDSTLKIQPAELGDSAMYLCASSLSLLAGTYEQYFGPGTRLTVT.

This clone has just one count. The gene calls are TRBV10-3 and TRBJ2-7; a possible D gene is TRBD1 (5 bases). Germline CDR1 and CDR2: ENHRY and SYGVKD. V lost 3 bases to trimming and J lost 7 bases, with 7 bases between them. The CDR3 loop spans 11 amino acids. The CDR3 sequence is CAISDRAEQYF. CDR3 bases: TGTGCCATCAGTGACAGGGCGGAGCAGTACTTC.

The chain links TRBV4-1 to TRBJ1-1; 7 positions match TRBD1. CDR1 MGHRA and CDR2 YSYEKL come from the germline V gene. The V segment lost 2 bases and the J segment 4 bases; nucleotides outside the gene matches: 7. CDR3 size: 15 residues. The CDR3, as DNA: TGCGCCAGCAGCCAAATAACAGGGGTGGTCACTGAAGCTTTCTTT. Amino acid sequence: CASSQITGVVTEAFF.

V is TRBV14 and J is TRBJ1-1; a possible D gene is TRBD1 (6 bases). The germline CDR1 and CDR2 sequences are SGHDN and FVKESK. V gave up 3 bases and J gave up 1 base, with 9 bases separating them. CDR3 size: 14 residues. The DNA of the CDR3 is TGTGCCAGCAGCCATATAGGGGGGAACACTGAAGCTTTCTTT. Translating gives CASSHIGGNTEAFF.

The chain has TRBV18 and TRBJ1-2; TRBD1 matches 7 bases. The V gene's germline CDR1 is KGHSH and CDR2 LQKENI. CDR3 length: 14 amino acids. Trimming cost V 3 bases and J 4 bases; bases outside gene matches: 5. CDR3 region: CASSPGQKSYGYTF. Here the CDR3 DNA reads TGTGCCAGCTCACCGGGACAGAAAAGCTATGGCTACACCTTC. Based on the CDR3 plus reference TRBV18 and TRBJ1-2, the full variable domain is NAGVMQNPRHLVRRRGQEARLRCSPMKGHSHVYWYRQLPEEGLKFMVYLQKENIIDESGMPKERFSAEFPKEGPSILRIQQVVRGDSAAYFCASSPGQKSYGYTFGSGTRLTVV.

CDR3 DNA: TGTGCCAGTAGTAGGACAGAGATCTACGAGCAGTACTTC. Protein sequence: CASSRTEIYEQYF. The J gene is TRBJ2-7, the V gene TRBV19; D is perhaps TRBD1 (6 bases). The CDR3 covers 13 residues. The V gene lost 4 bases and the J gene lost 3 bases, with 10 bases spanning the gap. Germline CDR1 LNHDA, CDR2 SQIVND (reference sequence).

The chain uses TRBV4-3 and TRBJ2-7; D is perhaps TRBD2 (5 bases). Trimming removed 0 bases at V and 0 bases at J, with 12 bases between. CDR3 size: 16 residues. Per the germline V gene, CDR1 is LGHNA and CDR2 is YSLEER. This CDR3 reads CASSQDNRRSSYEQYF. The CDR3 region has the DNA TGCGCCAGCAGCCAAGACAATAGGAGGTCCTCCTACGAGCAGTACTTC.

This chain joins TRBV7-2 and TRBJ2-7; the D gene is possibly TRBD2 (6 bases). Trimming took 7 bases from V and 6 from J, leaving 19 bases between them. The germline V gene has CDR1 SGHTA and CDR2 FQGNSA. This CDR3 spans 14 amino acids. CDR3 DNA sequence: TGTGCCAGCACCCCTCTATACGGGAGTTTCGAGCAGTACTTC. Its protein is CASTPLYGSFEQYF. The whole variable domain, remainder taken from reference TRBV7-2 and TRBJ2-7, is GAGVSQSPSNKVTEKGKDVELRCDPISGHTALYWYRQSLGQGLEFLIYFQGNSAPDKSGLPSDRFSAERTGGSVSTLTIQRTQQEDSAVYLCASTPLYGSFEQYFGPGTRLTVT.

The V and J genes are TRBV4-3 and TRBJ1-2; D is possibly TRBD1 (5 bases). The V gene's germline CDR1 is LGHNA and CDR2 YSLEER. V was trimmed by 5 bases and J by 0 bases, leaving 19 bases between them. This CDR3 has 17 residues. CDR3 sequence reads: CASSTVGGAPANYGYTF. CDR3 bases: TGCGCCAGCAGCACGGTAGGAGGGGCCCCGGCTAACTATGGCTACACCTTC.

The sample holds one count of this clone. The J gene is TRBJ1-1, the V gene TRBV11-2, with 12 bases lining up with TRBD1. The CDR3 totals 19 residues. Looked up from germline, CDR1 is SGHAT and CDR2 is FQNNGV. With 5 bases clipped from V and 3 bases from J, the junction kept 16 bases outside the gene matches. CDR3 residues: CASSPTRDRGRLKYTEAFF. The CDR3 DNA sequence: TGTGCCAGCAGCCCAACAAGGGACAGGGGGCGTTTAAAGTACACTGAAGCTTTCTTT.